What follows is one TCR beta chain and its context. The antigen is not known. The data were taken from a study of radiation and T cells in renal cell carcinoma. General study results and limits: Top tumor clonotypes rose in blood 2 weeks post-radiation, then contracted.

Described time point: blood 4 weeks post-SBRT, at nephrectomy. The treatment denotes: 15 Gy SBRT to primary tumor, nephrectomy 4 weeks later. Nephrectomy followed 15 Gy stereotactic body radiation by 4 weeks. After SBRT, blood was collected at 2 and 4 weeks, plus baseline. The patient's renal cell carcinoma had clear cell pathology. This CDR3 contains 17 residues. V was trimmed by 2 bases and J by 0 bases, leaving 16 bases between them. Germline V gives CDR1 SGHTA, CDR2 FQGNSA. Data came from immunoSEQ multiplex PCR; TCRdb stores just in-frame clones and leaves some out. The sample lists roughly 92,000 clones; 80% to 90% were seen once.

This receptor was taken from a man aged 55 to 70 with renal cell carcinoma. The starting material was blood, obtained from a patient whose treatment included radiotherapy and nephrectomy. This chain links TRBV7-2 with TRBJ1-1; D not certain. The CDR3, as DNA: TGTGCCAGCAGCTTAAGAACAGCCCAGTATATGAACACTGAAGCTTTCTTT. Protein product: CASSLRTAQYMNTEAFF. Combining the CDR3 with reference TRBV7-2 and TRBJ1-1 gives the whole variable domain GAGVSQSPSNKVTEKGKDVELRCDPISGHTALYWYRQSLGQGLEFLIYFQGNSAPDKSGLPSDRFSAERTGGSVSTLTIQRTQQEDSAVYLCASSLRTAQYMNTEAFFGQGTRLTVV.